This is a list of T cell receptor beta chains from one sample in a study of response to subunit inactivated influenza vaccine. TCRdb re-derived calls from the RT-PCR reads in MiXCR, one entry per CDR3 protein. In the table there are fewer than 800,000 distinct CDR3 sequences, about a sixth of which are singletons. Source: PBMCs from blood, taken 11 to 12 days after vaccination. These receptors were collected from a man in his forties or fifties who received an inactivated influenza vaccine. CDR3s include the opening cysteine and the closing phenylalanine or tryptophan. The D gene is left open where the match is weak. The size of a clone is reported for some rows only, either as once, few or many, or as a class for expanded clones.

d_gene,abundance,j_gene,v_gene,CDR3nt,CDR3aa
TRBD1,many,TRBJ2-2,TRBV20-1,TGCAGTGCTACCCCCCGGGACAGGGGGACCGGGGAGCTGTTTTTT,CSATPRDRGTGELFF
TRBD2,few,TRBJ2-7,TRBV5-1,TGCGCCAGCAGCCCAACTAGCGGGAGGCGGGAGCAGTACTTC,CASSPTSGRREQYF
TRBD2,few,TRBJ2-5,TRBV20-1,TGCAGTGCTAGGCCTCTTACTAGCGGGGGCCAAGAGACCCAGTACTTC,CSARPLTSGGQETQYF
NA,once,TRBJ2-1,TRBV5-6,TGTGCCAGCAGCTTGCCGGGGGGCTTAAATGAGCAGTTCTTC,CASSLPGGLNEQFF
TRBD1,many,TRBJ2-1,TRBV6-1,TGTGCCAGCAGCCACAGGGGAACGAATGAGCAGTTCTTC,CASSHRGTNEQFF
TRBD1,NA,TRBJ2-4,TRBV5-6,TGTGCCAGCAGCACGGGACAGACTCCAAACATTCAGTACTTC,CASSTGQTPNIQYF
TRBD2,NA,TRBJ2-3,TRBV7-6,TGTGCCAGCAGCTCGATGACTAGCGGGAGGACAGATACGCAGTATTTT,CASSSMTSGRTDTQYF
NA,NA,TRBJ2-5,TRBV20-1,TGCAGTGCTAGAGATGGATTTCAGGGGGGCCAAGAGACCCAGTACTTC,CSARDGFQGGQETQYF
NA,NA,TRBJ2-5,TRBV20-1,TGCAGTGCTAGAGATGGGGGGAGTGGAGCGGAGACCCAGTACTTC,CSARDGGSGAETQYF
TRBD1,NA,TRBJ2-7,TRBV27,TGTGCCAGCAGTTCCTCAGGGGGCTGGATCTCCTACGAGCAGTACTTC,CASSSSGGWISYEQYF
NA,few,TRBJ1-3,TRBV10-2,TGCGCCAGCAGTGTACAAGGAAACACCATATATTTT,CASSVQGNTIYF
NA,few,TRBJ2-7,TRBV29-1,TGCAGCGTTGGGCTTACCTACGAGCAGTACTTC,CSVGLTYEQYF
NA,NA,TRBJ2-7,TRBV3-1,TGTGCCAGCAGCCAGGCGGGATCGCAGTACTTC,CASSQAGSQYF
NA,few,TRBJ1-5,TRBV24-1,TGTGCCACCAGTGGTTCTGGGGAGGGTCAGCCCCAGCATTTT,CATSGSGEGQPQHF
NA,many,TRBJ2-3,TRBV4-3,TGCGCCAGCAGGTACAGGATAAACACAGATACGCAGTATTTT,CASRYRINTDTQYF
TRBD1,few,TRBJ2-7,TRBV12-3/TRBV12-4,TGTGCCAGCAGACCAGACAGGGGCCACGAGCAGTACTTC,CASRPDRGHEQYF
NA,few,TRBJ1-4,TRBV9,TGTGCCAGCAGCGTAGGTCTTCGGGACCCTGAAAAACTGTTTTTT,CASSVGLRDPEKLFF